This entry lists 20 T cell receptor beta chains sequenced from one sample in a study of OX40 agonist ivuxolimab in advanced cancers. Measured with immunoSEQ multiplex PCR; TCRdb has only the in-frame clones, and not every one. Of roughly 60,000 clones listed, about 89% are singletons. This specimen consisted of CD4+ or CD8+ T cells sorted from blood, obtained in a trial of the OX40 agonist ivuxolimab. The source is an adult with an advanced solid tumor such as melanoma, head and neck, liver or kidney cancer.

The rearrangement joins TRBV27 to TRBJ1-5; tentatively, D is TRBD1 (6 bases). The CDR3 totals 18 residues. The V and J ends lost 8 bases and 4 bases respectively, with 27 bases between them. In germline, CDR1 is MNHEY, CDR2 SMNVEV (reference sequence). The CDR3 DNA is TGTGCCAGCCCCGGTCGGGCGGGGGCTCCCAGAAGAAATCAGCCCCAGCATTTT. Residues: CASPGRAGAPRRNQPQHF.

The chain uses TRBV2 and TRBJ2-1; 7 positions match TRBD2. The CDR3 totals 12 residues. Germline V gives CDR1 SNHLY, CDR2 FYNNEI. V was clipped by 4 bases and J by 12 bases; unmatched bases: 6. The CDR3 reads CASSGGGIRQFF. The CDR3 nucleotides read TGTGCCAGCAGTGGGGGAGGGATTCGGCAGTTCTTC.

The chain has TRBV27 and TRBJ1-5, with D possibly being TRBD1 (5 bases). V lost 0 bases, J lost 1 base, and 13 bases lay in between. The CDR3 totals 17 residues. CDR1 MNHEY and CDR2 SMNVEV come from the germline V gene (reference sequence). The CDR3, as DNA: TGTGCCAGCAGTTTATCGCCGCTACGACAGAGCAATCAGCCCCAGCATTTT. This codes for CASSLSPLRQSNQPQHF.

The V gene is TRBV7-9, the J gene TRBJ2-7; D remains ambiguous. The germline V and J ends were trimmed by 4 bases and 6 bases, with 10 bases remaining between them. Per germline, CDR1 SEHNR and CDR2 FQNEAQ (reference sequence). This CDR3 region has 12 residues. The CDR3 DNA reads as TGTGCCAGCAGCTCCCCCCTAGGCGAGCAGTACTTC. Translating it yields CASSSPLGEQYF.

The J gene is TRBJ1-5, the V gene TRBV27; 10 nucleotides agree with TRBD1. The CDR3 covers 16 residues. With 6 bases clipped from V and 8 bases from J, the junction kept 13 bases outside the gene matches. Germline V gene sequence: CDR1 MNHEY, CDR2 SMNVEV (reference sequence). This chain's CDR3 is CASSLLWDRGSEPQHF. The CDR3 DNA is TGTGCCAGCAGCCTTCTCTGGGACAGGGGATCAGAGCCCCAGCATTTT.

The rearrangement uses TRBV7-8 and TRBJ2-7; no reliable D call. Trimming took 7 bases from V and 3 from J, leaving 13 bases between them. The CDR3 is made up of 13 amino acids. CDR1 SGHVS and CDR2 FQNEAQ come from the germline V gene. CDR3 DNA: TGTGCCAGCAACACGTTTGGGGACTACGAGCAGTACTTC. Protein: CASNTFGDYEQYF. Filled out from reference TRBV7-8 and TRBJ2-7, the complete variable domain reads GAGVSQSPRYKVAKRGQDVALRCDPISGHVSLFWYQQALGQGPEFLTYFQNEAQLDKSGLPSDRFFAERPEGSVSTLKIQRTQQEDSAVYLCASNTFGDYEQYFGPGTRLTVT.

The V call is TRBV7-9, the J call TRBJ2-3; TRBD2 aligns across 7 bases. The length of the CDR3 is 15 residues. The V and J ends lost 2 bases and 2 bases, in that order; junction bases with no gene match: 4. Germline V gives CDR1 SEHNR, CDR2 FQNEAQ (reference sequence). CDR3: CASSLSGGTTDTQYF. The CDR3, as DNA: TGTGCCAGCAGCTTATCGGGGGGTACCACAGATACGCAGTATTTT.

The genes are TRBV7-6 and TRBJ1-5; 11 positions agree with TRBD1. V gave up 8 bases and J gave up 0 bases; unmatched junction bases: 9. The CDR3 has 17 residues. Germline V gives CDR1 SGHVS, CDR2 FNYEAQ. DNA for the CDR3: TGTGCCAGCTCCCCGGACAGGGGGCAGGATAGCAATCAGCCCCAGCATTTT. It yields the protein CASSPDRGQDSNQPQHF.

This rearrangement joins TRBV4-3 to TRBJ2-1; perhaps TRBD2 as D (6 bases). CDR1 and CDR2 from the germline V gene are LGHNA and YSLEER. With 0 bases removed from V and 0 bases from J, the gap between germline ends came to 12 bases. This CDR3 has 17 amino acids. The CDR3 nucleotides read TGCGCCAGCAGCCAAGATCCCGGGGGAAGCTCCTACAATGAGCAGTTCTTC. Translated: CASSQDPGGSSYNEQFF.

The chain carries TRBV27 and TRBJ1-1, with 9 nucleotides matching TRBD1. The CDR3 is 14 amino acids. Germline V lookup: CDR1 MNHEY, CDR2 SMNVEV (reference sequence). The J segment lost 1 base and the V segment lost 5 bases, leaving 2 bases of the junction unmatched. The CDR3 region has the DNA TGTGCCAGCAGTCAGGACAGGGGGAACACTGAAGCTTTCTTT. As protein: CASSQDRGNTEAFF.

The chain has TRBV7-9 and TRBJ1-4, with unresolved D. CDR3 size: 12 residues. Trimming removed 5 bases from V and 5 bases from J, with 6 bases in between. In germline, CDR1 is SEHNR, CDR2 FQNEAQ (reference sequence). This CDR3 is CASSPPNEKLFF. Written as DNA, the CDR3 is TGTGCCAGCAGCCCACCGAATGAAAAACTGTTTTTT.

The rearrangement joins TRBV5-3 to TRBJ1-2; 9 bases map to TRBD1. TRBV5-3 belongs to the ORF category, with a function that is uncertain. J lost 8 bases, V lost 3 bases, and 8 bases had no gene match. CDR3 length equals 14 residues. DNA of the CDR3: TGTGCCAGAAGCTACGGGACAGGGCGAGGGGGCTACACCTTC. Its protein is CARSYGTGRGGYTF.

This clone was found once. The rearrangement joins TRBV30 to TRBJ1-3; possible D gene TRBD1, 5 bases. Trimming removed 2 bases from V and 0 bases from J, with 11 bases in between. The germline V gene encodes CDR1 GTSNPN and CDR2 SVGIG (reference sequence). The CDR3 runs 15 residues. CDR3 nucleotide sequence: TGTGCCTGGAGTAAGGGACCTCGCTCTGGAAACACCATATATTTT. This sequence encodes CAWSKGPRSGNTIYF.

This clone is a singleton in its sample. V and J are TRBV18 and TRBJ2-4; D might be TRBD1 (6 bases). Trimming cost V 2 bases and J 3 bases, with 14 bases left between them. Looked up from germline, CDR1 is KGHSH and CDR2 is LQKENI. The CDR3 extends over 16 amino acids. DNA of the CDR3: TGTGCCAGCTCACCAACAGGGCCGTGGGACAAAAACATTCAGTACTTC. This codes for CASSPTGPWDKNIQYF.

V usage is TRBV16 and J usage is TRBJ2-1; no clear D. V shed 0 bases and J shed 9 bases, with 9 bases lying between them. CDR3 length equals 13 residues. Looked up from germline, CDR1 is KGHSY and CDR2 is FQNENV. The CDR3 coding sequence is TGTGCCAGCAGCCAATCGTCCGGTGGTGAGCAGTTCTTC. Translated, it gives CASSQSSGGEQFF.

The rearrangement joins TRBV13 to TRBJ2-7, with 13 nucleotides matching TRBD2. Losses at the gene ends were 4 bases for V and 1 base for J; bases not matched to a gene: 4. Germline V gives CDR1 PRHDT, CDR2 FYEKMQ (reference sequence). The CDR3 runs 16 residues. This CDR3 reads CASSSLTSGGSYEQYF. Here the CDR3 DNA reads TGTGCCAGCAGCTCCCTGACTAGCGGGGGGTCCTACGAGCAGTACTTC.

A remark on this clone: The junction and the germline gene differ at one end; a read error may be behind it. V is TRBV9 and J is TRBJ2-3; weak D call: TRBD2 (5 bases). The germline V gene encodes CDR1 SGDLS and CDR2 YYNGEE. The CDR3 is made up of 12 amino acids. CDR3 coding DNA: TGTGGCAGCAGCGGCCCCGCAGATACGCAGTATTTT. Translating it yields CGSSGPADTQYF.

The chain employs TRBV19 and TRBJ1-4, with 7 bases that match TRBD1. With 6 bases clipped from V and 8 bases from J, the junction kept 12 bases outside the gene matches. This CDR3 has 15 residues. Germline assignment: CDR1 LNHDA and CDR2 SQIVND (reference sequence). CDR3 loop: CASSSEGALEEKLFF. CDR3 nucleotides: TGTGCCAGTAGCAGCGAGGGGGCCTTAGAGGAAAAACTGTTTTTT.

The chain joins TRBV27 to TRBJ2-1; D is possibly TRBD2 (6 bases). The CDR3 contains 14 residues. Deletions cut 3 bases from V and 4 bases from J, with 10 bases between. The germline V gene has CDR1 MNHEY and CDR2 SMNVEV (reference sequence). CDR3 protein: CASSFVGRYNEQFF. DNA for the CDR3: TGTGCCAGCAGTTTTGTCGGGAGATACAATGAGCAGTTCTTC.

This chain links TRBV7-9 with TRBJ1-2; maybe TRBD1 (5 bases). V lost 1 base to trimming and J lost 4 bases, with 7 bases between them. Germline CDR1 and CDR2: SEHNR and FQNEAQ (reference sequence). The CDR3 length is 13 residues. The DNA for the CDR3 is TGTGCCAGCAGCTTAGGGGGCAGCTATGGCTACACCTTC. This translates into CASSLGGSYGYTF.